The subject of this entry is one T cell receptor beta chain. The CDR3 spans 15 residues. The V and J ends lost 4 bases and 5 bases respectively, with 20 bases between them. Germline V gives CDR1 SQVTM, CDR2 ANQGSEA. Primers: 60 Vbeta forward and 13 Jbeta reverse. Here immunoSEQ multiplex PCR was the method, and the copy in TCRdb shows in-frame clones only, minus some. The table includes about 250,000 clones, approximately 91% detected once. This entry comes from a study of cytomegalovirus exposure and HLA in healthy donors. The sequence was collected from a girl aged 2-10 years in good health and CMV-seronegative. Material for sequencing was PBMCs. The genes are TRBV29-1 and TRBJ2-5; TRBD1 might be the D (6 bases). CDR3 sequence: CSVARSTGLGETQYF. In nucleotides, the CDR3 is TGCAGCGTTGCTCGGTCCACAGGGTTGGGGGAGACCCAGTACTTC.